One and the same sample provided the 23 T cell receptor beta chains below, sequenced in a study of T cells in Graves' hyperthyroidism and ophthalmopathy. The investigators amplified TCR beta CDR3 regions from RNA transcripts. First-round RT-PCR targeting the TCR CDR3 was performed with the HTBI primer set. TCRdb processed the multiplex PCR reads anew with MiXCR; each CDR3 protein has one entry. Among 600,000 or so distinct CDR3 sequences listed, around 46% were seen once. The sequencing sample was made of peripheral blood or thyroid tissue (not recorded which). The receptors originated from a woman aged 18 to 35 with Graves' hyperthyroidism.

The chain employs TRBV11-1 and TRBJ1-2; D is uncertain. The CDR3 is 12 amino acids. CDR1 is SGHAT, CDR2 FQDESV, per germline (reference sequence). Deletions cut 2 bases from V and 2 bases from J, with 3 bases between. As DNA, the CDR3 is TGTGCCAGCAGCTTAAGAAACTATGGCTACACCTTC. Translating it yields CASSLRNYGYTF. Full variable domain (rest looked up from reference TRBV11-1 and TRBJ1-2): EAEVAQSPRYKITEKSQAVAFWCDPISGHATLYWYRQILGQGPELLVQFQDESVVDDSQLPKDRFSAERLKGVDSTLKIQPAELGDSAMYLCASSLRNYGYTFGSGTRLTVV.

This chain connects TRBV20-1 to TRBJ2-7; 7 nucleotides align to TRBD1. This CDR3 has 10 residues. Germline V gives CDR1 DFQATT, CDR2 SNEGSKA (reference sequence). V lost 7 bases to trimming and J lost 7 bases; unmatched junction nucleotides: 4. The DNA for the CDR3 is TGCAGTGTTCAGGACAGGGAGCAGTACTTC. This sequence encodes CSVQDREQYF.

The chain employs TRBV7-9 and TRBJ1-1, with 8 bases matching TRBD1. The V gene end was trimmed by 1 base and the J gene end by 3 bases; junction bases not matched to a gene: 13. The CDR3 runs to 18 residues. Germline loops: CDR1 SEHNR, CDR2 FQNEAQ (reference sequence). Written as DNA, the CDR3 is TGTGCCAGCAGCTTAGGGTTAGGGCCGGACAGGGCTCACACTGAAGCTTTCTTT. Translating gives CASSLGLGPDRAHTEAFF. The full variable domain, completed using reference TRBV7-9 and TRBJ1-1, is DTGVSQNPRHKITKRGQNVTFRCDPISEHNRLYWYRQTLGQGPEFLTYFQNEAQLEKSRLLSDRFSAERPKGSFSTLEIQRTEQGDSAMYLCASSLGLGPDRAHTEAFFGQGTRLTVV.

V usage is TRBV20-1 and J usage is TRBJ2-7, with 10 bases aligning to TRBD2. CDR3 length equals 18 residues. Per the germline V gene, CDR1 is DFQATT and CDR2 is SNEGSKA (reference sequence). After removal of 1 base from V and 7 bases from J, the junction contained 19 bases not matched to a gene. The CDR3 DNA sequence: TGCAGTGCTAGAGTCTCACGTCTAGGTAGCGGGAGGAACTGGGAGCAGTACTTC. Its protein product is CSARVSRLGSGRNWEQYF.

J is TRBJ1-3 and V is TRBV6-5, with D tentatively TRBD1 (5 bases). Germline-derived CDR1 and CDR2 are MNHEY and SVGAGI. Trimming removed 5 bases at V and 2 bases at J, with 19 bases between. CDR3 length: 17 residues. Here the CDR3 DNA reads TGTGCCAGCAGTGAGAGCGGAGGGGTCGGTGCTGGAAACACCATATATTTT. Translating gives CASSESGGVGAGNTIYF.

In the case of this clonotype: Without the conserved terminal phenylalanine or tryptophan, this CDR3 likely stems from a read error. Because the CDR3's place on the DNA is in doubt, the DNA is left out and the CDR3 is given as listed by TCRdb. The V and J genes are TRBV19 and TRBJ2-6; the table's TRBD1 call for D was not verified on the DNA. Germline CDR1 LNHDA, CDR2 SQIVND (reference sequence). The CDR3 adds up to 9 amino acids, both ends counted. The CDR3 is CASSGTANT.

The chain couples TRBV15 to TRBJ2-2, with D perhaps given as TRBD1 or TRBD2 (5 bases each). CDR1 is LNHNV, CDR2 YYDKDF, per germline (reference sequence). The CDR3 extends over 16 amino acids. V lost 7 bases and J 1 base, leaving 16 bases between the germline ends. CDR3 sequence reads: CATKFGGTMNTGELFF. The DNA of the CDR3 is TGTGCCACCAAGTTCGGTGGGACGATGAACACCGGGGAGCTGTTTTTT.

CDR3 in DNA: TGCGCCAGCAGCCAACCCACCTACGAGCAGTACTTC. Translated, it gives CASSQPTYEQYF. The chain employs TRBV4-1 and TRBJ2-7, with D hard to call. The CDR3 is 12 amino acids. The germline gives CDR1 MGHRA, CDR2 YSYEKL. V lost 2 bases and J lost 2, with 4 bases in between.

The V gene is TRBV12-3 or TRBV12-4, the J gene TRBJ2-5, with 7 nucleotides matching TRBD2. CDR3 size: 15 residues. Trimming at V came to 8 bases and at J to 2 bases, leaving 11 bases not matched to a gene. Here the CDR3 reads CASSPPGLSQETQYF. The CDR3 DNA reads TGTGCCAGCTCACCACCGGGACTATCTCAAGAGACCCAGTACTTC.

Only one count was recorded for this clonotype. The V call is TRBV7-9, the J call TRBJ2-5; D is perhaps TRBD1 or TRBD2 (5 bases each). The ends were cut back, 3 bases at V and 3 bases at J, with 14 bases in the middle. Germline lookup yields CDR1 SEHNR and CDR2 FQNEAQ (reference sequence). The CDR3 has 15 amino acids. CDR3 DNA: TGTGCCAGCAGCTTGGTCGGGGCAGAAAAAGAGACCCAGTACTTC. Its translation is CASSLVGAEKETQYF.

This clonotype came up a few times. The chain employs TRBV30 and TRBJ1-6; D gene ambiguous. Germline V gene data show CDR1 as GTSNPN and CDR2 as SVGIG (reference sequence). With 2 bases removed from V and 7 bases from J, the gap between germline ends came to 6 bases. This CDR3 has 12 amino acids. As DNA, the CDR3 is TGTGCCTGGAGTCTAGGGAATTCACCCCTCCACTTT. Residues: CAWSLGNSPLHF.

This clonotype turned up a few times. The junction and the germline gene differ at one end; a read error may be behind it. The chain combines TRBV7-8 with TRBJ1-2; D perhaps matches TRBD1 (6 bases). Germline CDR1 and CDR2: SGHVS and FQNEAQ. The CDR3 is 15 residues long. As DNA, the CDR3 is TGCGCCAGCAGCCCAAGTGGACAGCCTAACTATGGCTACACCTTC. This encodes CASSPSGQPNYGYTF.

V gene TRBV7-2 combines with J gene TRBJ2-2; D uncertain. This CDR3 is 15 amino acids long. CDR1 and CDR2 from the germline V gene are SGHTA and FQGNSA. V was clipped by 1 base and J by 6 bases, with 12 bases between them. The DNA for the CDR3 is TGTGCCAGCAGCTTAGATCGGTGGAGCTCCGGGGAGCTGTTTTTT. Translating gives CASSLDRWSSGELFF.

On this clonotype itself: A much larger clone differs by one base, so this may be a read error. V and J are TRBV2 and TRBJ1-1; D remains unclear. The CDR3 totals 12 residues. Germline lookup yields CDR1 SNHLY and CDR2 FYNNEI. This chain's CDR3 is CASRKVGTETFF. DNA of the CDR3: TGTGCCAGCAGGAAGGTAGGCACTGAAACTTTCTTT.

The rearrangement joins TRBV19 to TRBJ1-2, with 7 bases matching TRBD1. CDR1 is LNHDA and CDR2 is SQIVND in the germline V gene (reference sequence). The V gene end was trimmed by 4 bases and the J gene end by 5 bases; junction bases not matched to a gene: 16. This CDR3 is 17 amino acids long. CDR3 nucleotide sequence: TGTGCCAGTAGTACGAGGGACAGTACCGCCCGGATTTATGGCTACACCTTC. Translation: CASSTRDSTARIYGYTF.

A remark on this clonotype: A much larger clone lies one base from this, so it may be a read error. J is TRBJ1-2 and V is TRBV19; D is undetermined. Germline V gene lookup returns CDR1 LNHDA and CDR2 SQIVND (reference sequence). The CDR3 extends over 14 amino acids. The CDR3 sequence: CASSLLVLNYGHTF. CDR3 nucleotide sequence: TGTGCCAGTAGCCTGCTTGTCCTTAACTATGGCCACACCTTC.

This clonotype was seen only a few times. The chain recombines TRBV2 with TRBJ1-5; 7 nucleotides line up with TRBD1. The CDR3 is 16 residues long. The trim removed 6 bases at V and 3 bases at J, leaving 11 bases unmatched. CDR1 is SNHLY and CDR2 is FYNNEI in the germline V gene. CDR3 bases: TGTGCCAGCAGCCAAAACCCGACAGGGCTCAATCAGCCCCAGCATTTT. Protein: CASSQNPTGLNQPQHF. Full variable domain (remainder filled in from reference TRBV2 and TRBJ1-5): EPEVTQTPSHQVTQMGQEVILRCVPISNHLYFYWYRQILGQKVEFLVSFYNNEISEKSEIFDDQFSVERPDGSNFTLKIRSTKLEDSAMYFCASSQNPTGLNQPQHFGDGTRLSIL.

The V call is TRBV20-1, the J call TRBJ1-1; TRBD1 might be the D (5 bases). Germline CDR1 reads DFQATT; CDR2 reads SNEGSKA (reference sequence). V gave up 6 bases and J gave up 1 base, with 12 bases separating them. This CDR3 has 13 amino acids. The DNA for the CDR3 is TGCAGTGCCACCGGGGCGGGGAACACTGAAGCTTTCTTT. This sequence encodes CSATGAGNTEAFF.

This clonotype was observed many times. This rearrangement joins TRBV7-2 to TRBJ1-4; possibly TRBD1 for D (6 bases). There are 15 residues in the CDR3. Trimming stripped 3 bases from V and 0 bases from J, with 8 bases between. CDR1 SGHTA and CDR2 FQGNSA come from the germline V gene. The chain's CDR3 is CASSLNRATNEKLFF. The CDR3 nucleotides are TGTGCCAGCAGCTTGAACAGGGCAACTAATGAAAAACTGTTTTTT.

V and J are TRBV2 and TRBJ2-5; the D gene is possibly TRBD2 (6 bases). CDR3 length equals 14 residues. The germline gives CDR1 SNHLY, CDR2 FYNNEI. Trimming left V 7 bases short and J 5 bases short, with 17 bases between. CDR3 DNA sequence: TGTGCCAGCATCGAATGGGCTAGCGTTGAGACCCAGTACTTC. Its translation: CASIEWASVETQYF.

This clonotype was detected ten times or more. This sequence joins TRBV7-3 and TRBJ1-2, with D uncertain. Germline V gives CDR1 SGHTA, CDR2 FQGTGA. Trimming took off 1 base at V and 8 bases at J, with 8 bases between the two ends. The CDR3 spans 12 residues. Written as DNA, the CDR3 is TGTGCCAGCAGCTTAAACGGGGTCGGCTACACCTTC. Translation: CASSLNGVGYTF.

The chain carries TRBV14 and TRBJ2-2; D is perhaps TRBD1 or TRBD2 (5 bases each). V shed 0 bases and J shed 4 bases, with 12 bases lying between them. The CDR3 has 16 amino acids. The germline V gene has CDR1 SGHDN and CDR2 FVKESK. The CDR3 sequence is CASSQERGMVTGELFF. CDR3 DNA: TGTGCCAGCAGCCAAGAGAGGGGAATGGTCACCGGGGAGCTGTTTTTT.

This clonotype has ten or more counts. V usage is TRBV2 and J usage is TRBJ1-2; D not certain. Germline CDR1 reads SNHLY; CDR2 reads FYNNEI. CDR3 length: 13 amino acids. Trimming left V 1 base short and J 8 bases short, with 11 bases between. The CDR3 nucleotides are TGTGCCAGCAGTGAAGGCGTCGGGAGAGGCTACACCTTC. Amino acids: CASSEGVGRGYTF.